This TCR beta chain was recorded in a study of T cells in Graves' hyperthyroidism and ophthalmopathy. About the research overall: Peripheral blood was drawn at first diagnosis, prior to all treatment.

Germline V gene sequence: CDR1 ENHRY, CDR2 SYGVKD. The trim removed 4 bases at V and 0 bases at J, leaving 6 bases unmatched. There are 17 residues in the CDR3. The source material, RNA transcripts, was used to amplify TCR beta CDR3 regions. During a first-round RT-PCR of the TCR CDR3, the HTBI primer set was used. TCRdb recomputed calls from the multiplex PCR reads with MiXCR, one row per CDR3 protein. The data contain roughly 530,000 distinct CDR3 sequences, 15% to 20% of them seen just once; the ten biggest clones take up 17%. With regard to this clonotype: Its specificity is unknown.

Clinical symptoms, serum thyroxine and TRAb, thyroid ultrasound and orbital computed tomography together formed the diagnostic basis. Notes on the study in general: The model predicted ophthalmopathy a median 6.5 months before onset.

This receptor was taken from a woman aged 18 to 35 with Graves' ophthalmopathy. Sequenced material: blood. The V call is TRBV10-3, the J call TRBJ2-3; 11 bases line up with TRBD2. The CDR3 nucleotides are TGTGCCATCAGTGGATTAGCGGGAGGGTTGAGCACAGATACGCAGTATTTT. Translating it yields CAISGLAGGLSTDTQYF.